Following are 24 T cell receptor beta chains from one sample sequenced in a study of blood T cell repertoires in COVID-19. Assay used: immunoSEQ multiplex PCR; TCRdb lists only in-frame clones, some missing. Here the sample spans around 210,000 clones, 85% being singletons. The sample consisted of peripheral blood. These receptors came from a man in his 60s with COVID-19, enrolled during active disease.

In the case of this clone: The junction departs from germline at one end; a sequencing error may be responsible. The V call is TRBV27, the J call TRBJ1-2; 10 bases agree with TRBD1. CDR1 and CDR2 (germline): MNHEY, SMNVEV (reference sequence). CDR3 size: 15 residues. CDR3: CASGLFMGQGKGYTF. CDR3 sequence (DNA): TGTGCCAGCGGTTTATTCATGGGACAGGGGAAAGGCTACACCTTC.

The V call is TRBV11-3, the J call TRBJ2-7, with a tentative D call TRBD1 (6 bases). The CDR3 has 13 amino acids. Germline-derived CDR1 and CDR2 are SGHNT and YENEEA. Trimming shortened V by 1 base and J by 6 bases, and 10 bases separated the two germline ends. This chain's CDR3 is CASSLAQGSEQYF. The CDR3 nucleotides are TGTGCCAGCAGCTTAGCCCAGGGGTCCGAGCAGTACTTC. Combining the CDR3 with reference TRBV11-3 and TRBJ2-7 gives the whole variable domain EAGVVQSPRYKIIEKKQPVAFWCNPISGHNTLYWYLQNLGQGPELLIRYENEEAVDDSQLPKDRFSAERLKGVDSTLKIQPAELGDSAVYLCASSLAQGSEQYFGPGTRLTVT.

This chain links TRBV4-1 with TRBJ2-7; 9 bases are shared with TRBD2. V was pared by 4 bases and J by 2 bases, with 6 bases of the junction left unmatched. CDR1 is MGHRA, CDR2 YSYEKL, per germline. The CDR3 covers 15 residues. The DNA of the CDR3 is TGCGCCAGCAGCCGCGGACTAGCGTCTACCTACGAGCAGTACTTC. Encoded protein: CASSRGLASTYEQYF.

CDR3: CASTTDSSGNTIYF. CDR3 in DNA: TGTGCCAGCACGACGGACAGTTCTGGAAACACCATATATTTT. The chain has TRBV2 and TRBJ1-3; a weak D match, TRBD1 (6 bases). The ends were cut back, 7 bases at V and 1 base at J, with 11 bases in the middle. CDR3 length equals 14 residues. Germline V lookup: CDR1 SNHLY, CDR2 FYNNEI.

This sequence joins TRBV5-5 and TRBJ1-1, with D unresolved. CDR1 SGHKS and CDR2 YYEKEE come from the germline V gene (reference sequence). There are 14 residues in the CDR3. V was trimmed by 0 bases and J by 1 base, leaving 7 bases between them. The CDR3 region has the DNA TGTGCCAGCAGCTTGGCCGCAGGGAACACTGAAGCTTTCTTT. This sequence encodes CASSLAAGNTEAFF.

The CDR3: CASSVGLAVYEQYF. The CDR3 DNA is TGTGCCAGTAGTGTGGGACTAGCGGTTTACGAGCAGTACTTC. This chain joins TRBV19 and TRBJ2-7, with TRBD2 identical over 11 bases. CDR1 and CDR2 (germline): LNHDA, SQIVND (reference sequence). The V segment lost 5 bases and the J segment 4 bases; nucleotides outside the gene matches: 4. The CDR3 is 14 amino acids. The full variable domain, its missing parts supplied by reference TRBV19 and TRBJ2-7, is DGGITQSPKYLFRKEGQNVTLSCEQNLNHDAMYWYRQDPGQGLRLIYYSQIVNDFQKGDIAEGYSVSREKKESFPLTVTSAQKNPTAFYLCASSVGLAVYEQYFGPGTRLTVT.

This chain joins TRBV5-1 and TRBJ2-1; 10 bases align to TRBD1. With 0 bases clipped from V and 6 bases from J, the junction kept 0 bases outside the gene matches. The CDR3 is 14 residues long. Germline CDR1 and CDR2: SGHRS and YFSETQ. CDR3 DNA: TGCGCCAGCAGCTTGGGGACAGGGGGCAATGAGCAGTTCTTC. The encoded protein is CASSLGTGGNEQFF.

The V gene is TRBV4-2, the J gene TRBJ2-3; 7 nucleotides agree with TRBD1. This CDR3 is built from 16 residues. Germline V gives CDR1 LGHNA, CDR2 YNFKEQ. With 2 bases clipped from V and 8 bases from J, the junction kept 13 bases outside the gene matches. In DNA, the CDR3 is TGTGCCAGCAGCCAATCGACAGGGTCGAGGGTGGTTACGCAGTATTTT. Its protein is CASSQSTGSRVVTQYF.

V usage is TRBV19 and J usage is TRBJ2-5, with 8 nucleotides matching TRBD1. The germline V gene has CDR1 LNHDA and CDR2 SQIVND (reference sequence). The CDR3 length is 15 residues. V shed 2 bases, J shed 4 bases, and the junction held 6 bases outside the gene matches. The CDR3: CASSISRGRSETQYF. DNA of the CDR3: TGTGCCAGTAGTATAAGCAGGGGGCGTTCAGAGACCCAGTACTTC.

The chain uses TRBV19 and TRBJ1-5, with 7 bases matching TRBD1. With 7 bases clipped from V and 0 bases from J, the junction kept 18 bases outside the gene matches. Germline-derived CDR1 and CDR2 are LNHDA and SQIVND (reference sequence). This CDR3 spans 19 amino acids. In DNA, the CDR3 is TGTGCCAGTACCTCCCTTAGGGGACAGACTCTCTATAGCAATCAGCCCCAGCATTTT. It yields the protein CASTSLRGQTLYSNQPQHF. Full variable domain (remainder filled in from reference TRBV19 and TRBJ1-5): DGGITQSPKYLFRKEGQNVTLSCEQNLNHDAMYWYRQDPGQGLRLIYYSQIVNDFQKGDIAEGYSVSREKKESFPLTVTSAQKNPTAFYLCASTSLRGQTLYSNQPQHFGDGTRLSIL.

The V and J genes are TRBV11-1 and TRBJ1-6; 7 bases map to TRBD1. The CDR3 covers 14 residues. CDR1 and CDR2 (germline): SGHAT, FQDESV (reference sequence). V dropped 5 bases and J dropped 10; count of bases not matched to a gene: 8. DNA for the CDR3: TGTGCCAGCAGCACCCGACAGGGCAGGTCACCCCTCCACTTT. This codes for CASSTRQGRSPLHF.

V usage is TRBV19 and J usage is TRBJ1-5; a weak D match, TRBD1 (5 bases). V was cut by 3 bases and J by 6 bases, with 12 bases left in between. Germline CDR1 reads LNHDA; CDR2 reads SQIVND (reference sequence). The CDR3 length is 14 residues. DNA of the CDR3: TGTGCCAGTAGTATTGGCAGGGCGAGTCAGCCCCAGCATTTT. This sequence encodes CASSIGRASQPQHF.

The chain joins TRBV27 to TRBJ1-4, with D unresolved. The CDR3 consists of 15 residues. Trimming took off 6 bases at V and 0 bases at J, with 11 bases between the two ends. Germline V lookup: CDR1 MNHEY, CDR2 SMNVEV (reference sequence). CDR3 protein: CASRFRTTTNEKLFF. CDR3 sequence (DNA): TGTGCCAGCAGGTTCAGAACTACAACTAATGAAAAACTGTTTTTT.

The rearrangement joins TRBV6-6 to TRBJ1-5; D perhaps matches TRBD1 (5 bases). The CDR3 is 14 residues long. Germline V gene data show CDR1 as MNHNY and CDR2 as SVGAGI (reference sequence). Trimming left V 7 bases short and J 2 bases short, with 12 bases between. The CDR3 nucleotides are TGTGCCAGCACCCCACTACAGGGCAATCAGCCCCAGCATTTT. The encoded protein is CASTPLQGNQPQHF.

The rearrangement uses TRBV28 and TRBJ2-7; TRBD2 agrees at 7 bases. CDR1 MDHEN and CDR2 SYDVKM come from the germline V gene. The junction had 13 bases not matched to a gene; V was cut back by 5 bases and J by 6 bases. The CDR3 spans 15 residues. The CDR3 region is CASSAPGSGKFEQYF. CDR3 DNA: TGTGCCAGCAGTGCCCCAGGGAGCGGGAAATTCGAGCAGTACTTC.

There are a few counts of this clone. This chain joins TRBV20-1 and TRBJ2-1; D gene unclear. Germline V gene data show CDR1 as DFQATT and CDR2 as SNEGSKA (reference sequence). The CDR3 covers 13 residues. The ends were cut back, 3 bases at V and 6 bases at J, with 12 bases in the middle. CDR3 residues: CSASQVGRNEQFF. The CDR3 coding sequence is TGCAGTGCTAGTCAGGTTGGCCGCAATGAGCAGTTCTTC.

CDR3 in DNA: TGTGCCAGCAGCGTAGATTTCAGGACACGGAGCTCTGGGGCCAACGTCCTGACTTTC. Its protein product is CASSVDFRTRSSGANVLTF. This chain uses TRBV9 with TRBJ2-6; TRBD1 is a possible D gene (5 bases). Germline V CDR1 and CDR2: SGDLS, YYNGEE. V lost 0 bases, J lost 0 bases, and 16 bases lay in between. This CDR3 comprises 19 residues.

J is TRBJ1-1 and V is TRBV7-9; no reliable D call. The CDR3 extends over 14 amino acids. Germline lookup yields CDR1 SEHNR and CDR2 FQNEAQ (reference sequence). V was clipped by 1 base and J by 2 bases, with 8 bases between them. In DNA form, the CDR3 reads TGTGCCAGCAGCTTAGGACAAACCAACACTGAAGCTTTCTTT. Its translation: CASSLGQTNTEAFF.

The V call is TRBV3-1 (or the pseudogene TRBV3-2), the J call TRBJ2-7; 7 bases match TRBD1. The CDR3 is made up of 13 amino acids. Germline CDR1 and CDR2: LGHDT and YNNKEL (reference sequence). J lost 3 bases, V lost 5 bases, and 4 bases had no gene match. The CDR3 here is CASSSNRGYEQYF. CDR3 nucleotide sequence: TGTGCCAGCAGCTCAAACAGGGGCTACGAGCAGTACTTC.

The CDR3: CASSYLGSKETQYF. The CDR3 nucleotides read TGTGCCAGCAGTTACTTGGGCAGTAAGGAGACCCAGTACTTC. The chain recombines TRBV6-5 with TRBJ2-5; D is ambiguous. This CDR3 region has 14 residues. Trimming left V 1 base short and J 5 bases short, with 11 bases between. From germline, CDR1 is MNHEY and CDR2 SVGAGI.

The V and J genes are TRBV28 and TRBJ1-1; 8 nucleotides align to TRBD1. Losses at the gene ends were 5 bases for V and 4 bases for J; bases not matched to a gene: 9. Germline V gene lookup returns CDR1 MDHEN and CDR2 SYDVKM. The CDR3 is made up of 15 amino acids. The CDR3 reads CASSRRTGRGTEAFF. The CDR3 nucleotides are TGTGCCAGCAGTCGACGGACAGGGAGAGGCACTGAAGCTTTCTTT.

The chain links TRBV5-1 to TRBJ2-3, with D unclear. V gave up 2 bases and J gave up 0 bases, with 4 bases separating them. CDR1 SGHRS and CDR2 YFSETQ come from the germline V gene. The CDR3 extends over 13 amino acids. The CDR3: CASSFRSTDTQYF. CDR3 sequence (DNA): TGCGCCAGCAGCTTTCGGAGCACAGATACGCAGTATTTT.

The J gene is TRBJ2-1, the V gene TRBV7-8; D is possibly TRBD1 (5 bases). This CDR3 contains 15 residues. Per the germline V gene, CDR1 is SGHVS and CDR2 is FQNEAQ. The V end lost 3 bases, the J end lost 0 bases, and 9 bases lay between the germline ends. CDR3 coding DNA: TGTGCCAGCAGCTTCAGGGAACTCTCCTACAATGAGCAGTTCTTC. Protein: CASSFRELSYNEQFF.

This clone was picked up one time. The V call is TRBV28, the J call TRBJ1-2, with TRBD1 identical over 9 bases. The CDR3 sequence is 14 residues long. Germline assignment: CDR1 MDHEN and CDR2 SYDVKM. V trimming: 7 bases; J trimming: 4 bases; junction bases outside the gene matches: 7. The CDR3 nucleotides are TGTGCCAGCACCCAGGGACAGGGAGGCTATGGCTACACCTTC. It specifies CASTQGQGGYGYTF.